This TCR beta chain was sequenced in a study of blood T cell repertoires in COVID-19. Study at large: PBMCs, B-cell-depleted T cells, or T cells provided the cDNA or gDNA that made up the material.

Per the original methods: The authors estimated nucleated cell counts from reference gene primer amplification. Profiling relied on immunoSEQ multiplex PCR, and the TCRdb table lists in-frame clones only, not all of them. V and J calls plus clone size are reproduced from that table; the DNA served to infer D and trimming. In the table there are roughly 58,000 clones, around 65% of which are singletons. With respect to this clone: Distinct nucleotide sequences in the sample also encode this CDR3.

The length of the CDR3 is 14 residues. Germline CDR1 reads SGHRS; CDR2 reads YFSETQ. V lost 4 bases and J 1 base, leaving 10 bases between the germline ends. Cohorts were determined from participant-reported clinical history. Contact with a PCR-confirmed or clinician-diagnosed COVID-19 case occurred within 2 weeks of entry. Material for sequencing was PBMCs or T cells enriched from blood (not recorded which). The sequence was obtained from a woman aged 55-70 years who had been exposed to COVID-19. The chain recombines TRBV5-1 with TRBJ2-3; a possible D gene is TRBD1 (6 bases). CDR3 in amino acids: CASSLPGGTDTQYF. For the CDR3, the DNA is TGCGCCAGCAGCCTTCCAGGGGGCACAGATACGCAGTATTTT.